This T cell receptor (beta chain) appears in the sequencing data of a study of blood T cells in healthy people across ages. The wider study: Researchers report that template switching captured about one barcoded beta molecule per two T cells.

The ends lost 0 bases at V and 4 bases at J; junction bases unmatched: 8. The CDR3 loop spans 17 amino acids. Germline CDR1 and CDR2: SGHKS and YYEKEE (reference sequence). With respect to this clonotype: The antigen remains undetermined.

Next came a second PCR, run for about 7 to 12 cycles, which used a sample-barcoded 5' primer along with a J-beta primer mix. TCRdb ran MiXCR on the 5' RACE reads and lists one entry per CDR3 protein. Of approximately 800,000 distinct CDR3 sequences in the sample, just over 55% were seen once. Study-level results: Age showed a roughly linear inverse relationship with TCR beta diversity per million T cells.

This TCR derives from a man aged 40-50 years in good health. The chain is built from TRBV5-5 and TRBJ2-1; 9 nucleotides align to TRBD1. Sequenced sample: blood. CDR3 sequence reads: CASSLAEDRGPYNEQFF. The CDR3 DNA reads TGTGCCAGCAGCTTGGCCGAGGACAGGGGACCGTACAATGAGCAGTTCTTC.